The 11 T cell receptor beta chains listed next were all sequenced from one sample in a study of T cell responses to AZD1222 COVID-19 vaccine. Sequenced by immunoSEQ multiplex PCR; TCRdb stores in-frame clones only, minus some. This table holds 140,000 to 150,000 clones, approximately 93% found once. The sample consisted of peripheral blood, taken on day 0 of AZD1222 vaccination. All receptors come from an adult in good health.

The CDR3 DNA is TGTGCCAGTAGTAAACAGGGAATCGGTGGCTACACCTTC. Its translation: CASSKQGIGGYTF. This chain uses TRBV19 with TRBJ1-2; possible D gene TRBD1, 6 bases. The germline gives CDR1 LNHDA, CDR2 SQIVND (reference sequence). The CDR3 is made up of 13 amino acids. The V gene lost 4 bases and the J gene lost 7 bases, with 13 bases spanning the gap.

V is TRBV10-3 and J is TRBJ2-5, with 8 bases aligning to TRBD1. The V gene end was trimmed by 6 bases and the J gene end by 3 bases; junction bases not matched to a gene: 12. This CDR3 spans 16 amino acids. CDR1 and CDR2 (germline): ENHRY, SYGVKD. This chain's CDR3 is CAIRDQPGQAKETQYF. The DNA for the CDR3 is TGTGCCATCAGGGATCAACCGGGACAGGCGAAAGAGACCCAGTACTTC.

V gene TRBV7-3 combines with J gene TRBJ2-1, with 10 bases matching TRBD1. Germline V CDR1 and CDR2: SGHTA, FQGTGA. The CDR3 loop spans 15 amino acids. With 4 bases clipped from V and 4 bases from J, the junction kept 4 bases outside the gene matches. CDR3 sequence reads: CASSCGQGVYNEQFF. CDR3 coding DNA: TGTGCCAGCAGCTGCGGACAGGGGGTTTACAATGAGCAGTTCTTC.

The rearrangement links TRBV9 to TRBJ2-2, with 7 positions matching TRBD1. CDR3 length equals 15 residues. Germline loops: CDR1 SGDLS, CDR2 YYNGEE. Trimming cost V 1 base and J 5 bases; bases outside gene matches: 5. The CDR3 is CASSVWAGGTGELFF. The CDR3 nucleotides are TGTGCCAGCAGCGTATGGGCAGGGGGTACCGGGGAGCTGTTTTTT. Full variable domain (remainder filled in from reference TRBV9 and TRBJ2-2): DSGVTQTPKHLITATGQRVTLRCSPRSGDLSVYWYQQSLDQGLQFLIQYYNGEERAKGNILERFSAQQFPDLHSELNLSSLELGDSALYFCASSVWAGGTGELFFGEGSRLTVL.

The rearrangement joins TRBV28 to TRBJ1-4; D is ambiguous. The germline V gene encodes CDR1 MDHEN and CDR2 SYDVKM. V was shortened by 7 bases and J by 3 bases, with 6 bases between the two germline ends. This CDR3 spans 12 amino acids. CDR3 region: CASKVPNEKLFF. CDR3 DNA: TGTGCCAGCAAGGTCCCTAATGAAAAACTGTTTTTT.

The chain's CDR3 is CASSQVLAGYEQYF. DNA of the CDR3: TGTGCCAGCAGCCAAGTCCTAGCGGGCTACGAGCAGTACTTC. The J gene is TRBJ2-7, the V gene TRBV14, with 8 bases lining up with TRBD2. With 1 base clipped from V and 3 bases from J, the junction kept 2 bases outside the gene matches. The CDR3 contains 14 residues. Germline CDR1 reads SGHDN; CDR2 reads FVKESK.

The chain joins TRBV25-1 to TRBJ1-1; 9 nucleotides align to TRBD1. V lost 7 bases to trimming and J lost 8 bases; unmatched junction nucleotides: 14. Looked up from germline, CDR1 is MGHDK and CDR2 is SYGVNS. The CDR3 runs 15 residues. The CDR3 DNA reads as TGTGCCAGCATCCCCTCAAATGGGGACAGGGAAGAAGCTTTCTTT. Residues: CASIPSNGDREEAFF. Filled out from reference TRBV25-1 and TRBJ1-1, the complete variable domain reads EADIYQTPRYLVIGTGKKITLECSQTMGHDKMYWYQQDPGMELHLIHYSYGVNSTEKGDLSSESTVSRIRTEHFPLTLESARPSHTSQYLCASIPSNGDREEAFFGQGTRLTVV.

V gene TRBV6-2 or TRBV6-3 combines with J gene TRBJ1-2; the D gene is possibly TRBD1 (5 bases). CDR1 MNHEY and CDR2 SVGEGT come from the germline V gene. CDR3 length: 14 residues. V lost 4 bases and J lost 4, with 13 bases in between. As DNA, the CDR3 is TGTGCCAGCAGTTTCGGGGCTGGAGTCTATGGCTACACCTTC. It specifies CASSFGAGVYGYTF.

This chain links TRBV19 with TRBJ2-3, with 9 nucleotides matching TRBD2. V shed 1 base and J 3 bases; nucleotides not matched to a gene: 2. Germline V lookup: CDR1 LNHDA, CDR2 SQIVND (reference sequence). The CDR3 sequence is 15 residues long. The CDR3 protein is CASSIVSGRTDTQYF. The CDR3, as DNA: TGTGCCAGTAGTATAGTAAGCGGGAGGACAGATACGCAGTATTTT.

This clone was recorded only once. The rearrangement links TRBV25-1 to TRBJ2-5; 14 nucleotides align to TRBD2. CDR3 length: 13 amino acids. The V and J ends lost 8 bases and 5 bases, in that order; junction bases with no gene match: 1. CDR1 is MGHDK, CDR2 SYGVNS, per germline. This CDR3 is CASGLAGGETQYF. DNA of the CDR3: TGTGCCAGCGGACTAGCGGGAGGTGAGACCCAGTACTTC.

Here the CDR3 reads CASSLLTLDTEAFF. The DNA of the CDR3 is TGTGCCAGCAGCTTGCTTACTCTGGACACTGAAGCTTTCTTT. The chain couples TRBV5-6 to TRBJ1-1, with D unresolved. The CDR3 totals 14 residues. Germline V gene sequence: CDR1 SGHDT, CDR2 YYEEEE. The ends were cut back, 1 base at V and 3 bases at J, with 10 bases in the middle.